This TCR beta chain was sequenced in a study of shared clonotypes between healthy human individuals. The table came from immunoSEQ multiplex PCR; TCRdb's copy has only in-frame clones and leaves some out. The sample records about 680,000 clones, roughly 72% being singletons. Germline CDR1 reads KGHSH; CDR2 reads LQKENI. The CDR3 totals 15 residues. Trimming pared 2 bases from V and 6 bases from J, leaving 13 bases between. This clone came up many times. This chain links TRBV18 with TRBJ2-2; D is unresolved. The sample comprised memory CD4+ T cells sorted from blood. As for subset: CD45RA-negative fraction. This sequence was found in a woman aged 30 to 39 in good health. In DNA form, the CDR3 reads TGTGCCAGCTCACCAGGGAAGTCCGAGGCCGGGGAGCTGTTTTTT. Its protein product is CASSPGKSEAGELFF.